This T cell receptor (beta chain) was recorded in a study of STAT5B mutations in CD4+ large granular lymphocyte leukemia. Study-wide results and caveats: Without HLA matching, higher CD4+ than CD8+ T-LGLL clonality could reflect small sample size.

In the source study's methods: A productive frequency of 2.59 x 10-5 was the lowest detectable. TCRdb's table, derived via immunoSEQ multiplex PCR, lists solely in-frame clones and lacks some. V and J calls plus clone size are reproduced from that table; the DNA served to infer D and trimming. The sample includes about 25,000 clones, about 70% seen only once; the top ten take around 9.6%. A remark on this clone: As yet, its antigen is unknown.

The CDR3 is made up of 13 amino acids. The V gene lost 5 bases and the J gene lost 5 bases, with 12 bases spanning the gap. Looked up from germline, CDR1 is SGHTA and CDR2 is FQGNSA. The receptor was derived from a human donor in good health. Material for sequencing was CD4+ T cells from blood buffy coats. This chain connects TRBV7-2 to TRBJ1-2, with a tentative D call TRBD1 (6 bases). As DNA, the CDR3 is TGTGCCAGCAGCGAGCTACAGGGATATGGCTACACCTTC. This encodes CASSELQGYGYTF.